This T cell receptor beta chain came from a study of CXCR3-negative and CXCR3-positive naive CD8 T cells. Study conclusions and caveats: The study found CXCR3 expression partially decreased after cryopreservation and ran most assays on fresh PBMCs. TRB CDR3 properties served as the basis for inferring TCR strength, and surface CD5 was comparable between naive subsets.

Points on this clonotype: The target antigen is unknown.

This CDR3 is built from 16 residues. From germline, CDR1 is SGHVS and CDR2 FQNEAQ. TRB cDNA was prepared as libraries by UMI-labeled 5' RACE. With the 5' RACE reads reprocessed, TCRdb shows one record per CDR3 protein and no DNA. The table lists about 5,900 distinct CDR3 sequences. The rearrangement links TRBV7-8 to TRBJ2-1; TCRdb selects TRBD2, and the lack of DNA leaves this call unchecked. The sample taken for sequencing was naive CXCR3- CD8+ T cells from blood. Subset defined: CD45RO-CCR7+CD27+CD95- naive CD8+ T cells lacking CXCR3 (TNR3-). This clonotype was obtained from a human donor in good health. Some clones in this sample may be carry-over from other donors' samples. CDR3 in amino acids: CASSAEPGLGPYEQFF. The full variable domain, completed using reference TRBV7-8 and TRBJ2-1, is GAGVSQSPRYKVAKRGQDVALRCDPISGHVSLFWYQQALGQGPEFLTYFQNEAQLDKSGLPSDRFFAERPEGSVSTLKIQRTQQEDSAVYLCASSAEPGLGPYEQFFGPGTRLTVL.